This T cell receptor (beta chain) appears in the sequencing data of a study of cytomegalovirus exposure and HLA in healthy donors. Germline CDR1 reads SGHKS; CDR2 reads YYEKEE (reference sequence). Trimming removed 0 bases from V and 10 bases from J; junction bases left unmatched: 3. The CDR3 has 13 amino acids. Both 60 Vbeta primers and 13 Jbeta primers went into the PCR. The method was immunoSEQ multiplex PCR; TCRdb's version includes in-frame clones alone and lacks a portion of them. The profile covers 140,000 to 150,000 clones, with approximately 78% appearing a single time and approximately 4% taken by the ten largest.

The receptor's source is a woman in her thirties or forties in good health and CMV-seropositive. The specimen was PBMCs. The chain has TRBV5-5 and TRBJ2-1; 8 bases map to TRBD2. CDR3: CASSLEERGEQFF. The CDR3 nucleotides read TGTGCCAGCAGCTTGGAGGAGCGGGGGGAGCAGTTCTTC. Together with reference TRBV5-5 and TRBJ2-1, the CDR3 gives the full variable domain: DAGVTQSPTHLIKTRGQQVTLRCSPISGHKSVSWYQQVLGQGPQFIFQYYEKEERGRGNFPDRFSARQFPNYSSELNVNALLLGDSALYLCASSLEERGEQFFGPGTRLTVL.